Below are 13 T cell receptor beta chains sequenced from a single sample in a study of blood T cell repertoires in COVID-19. Profiled with immunoSEQ multiplex PCR; TCRdb holds only in-frame clones, not every one. In the table there are about 400,000 clones, about 90% of which are singletons. What was sequenced was PBMCs or T cells enriched from blood (not recorded which). These TCRs come from a woman aged 25 to 39 who had recovered from COVID-19.

The chain recombines TRBV12-3 or TRBV12-4 with TRBJ2-7, with no clear D. With 4 bases removed from V and 4 bases from J, the gap between germline ends came to 8 bases. The CDR3 consists of 12 residues. The CDR3 spells CASSYAGYEQYF. The CDR3 DNA is TGTGCCAGCAGTTATGCAGGTTACGAGCAGTACTTC.

The rearrangement joins TRBV7-9 to TRBJ1-2; TRBD1 matches 10 bases. Germline V gene sequence: CDR1 SEHNR, CDR2 FQNEAQ (reference sequence). V was clipped by 5 bases and J by 6 bases; unmatched bases: 3. This CDR3 region has 13 residues. CDR3 region: CASSVGQGDGYTF. CDR3 DNA sequence: TGTGCCAGCAGCGTCGGACAGGGGGATGGCTACACCTTC.

The chain has TRBV11-3 and TRBJ2-1, with a weak D call TRBD2 (7 bases). Per germline, CDR1 SGHNT and CDR2 YENEEA. Trimming cost V 0 bases and J 6 bases, with 9 bases left between them. The CDR3 has 14 residues. The CDR3 loop is CASSLEGGPNEQFF. The CDR3 DNA is TGTGCCAGCAGCTTAGAGGGGGGGCCCAATGAGCAGTTCTTC.

This clone was observed once. The chain carries TRBV3-1 (or the pseudogene TRBV3-2) and TRBJ1-3; no definite D call. The CDR3 has 15 residues. CDR1 is LGHDT, CDR2 YNNKEL, per germline (reference sequence). The V gene lost 1 base and the J gene lost 1 base, with 8 bases spanning the gap. The CDR3 reads CASSQVPSSGNTIYF. The CDR3 DNA reads as TGTGCCAGCAGCCAAGTCCCCTCGTCTGGAAACACCATATATTTT.

The CDR3 is CASSAAERGEAFF. CDR3 DNA sequence: TGTGCCAGCTCAGCGGCCGAAAGAGGGGAAGCTTTCTTT. The chain combines TRBV18 with TRBJ1-1; no firm D call. Trimming took off 5 bases at V and 8 bases at J, with 15 bases between the two ends. CDR3 length: 13 residues. Germline CDR1 and CDR2: KGHSH and LQKENI.

The rearrangement joins TRBV18 to TRBJ1-2, with 7 positions matching TRBD1. This CDR3 has 13 residues. The ends lost 5 bases at V and 5 bases at J; junction bases unmatched: 5. Germline CDR1 KGHSH, CDR2 LQKENI. CDR3 region: CASSDTGAYGYTF. The CDR3 region has the DNA TGTGCCAGCTCAGACACAGGGGCATATGGCTACACCTTC.

The genes are TRBV19 and TRBJ2-7; no firm D call. The CDR3 runs to 14 residues. CDR1 is LNHDA, CDR2 SQIVND, per germline (reference sequence). The V gene lost 3 bases and the J gene lost 3 bases, with 12 bases spanning the gap. The CDR3 bases are TGTGCCAGTAGTATGTCTTACAGAAACTACGAGCAGTACTTC. Its protein product is CASSMSYRNYEQYF.

The chain recombines TRBV28 with TRBJ2-5; 7 bases line up with TRBD2. Germline CDR1 and CDR2: MDHEN and SYDVKM. The CDR3 totals 14 residues. The V segment lost 7 bases and the J segment 5 bases; nucleotides outside the gene matches: 10. Here the CDR3 DNA reads TGTGCCAGCACACCGGGTACTAGCGTCGAGACCCAGTACTTC. As protein: CASTPGTSVETQYF.

The gene calls are TRBV7-8 and TRBJ1-1, with 8 nucleotides matching TRBD1. The CDR3 covers 14 residues. J gave up 7 bases and V 7 bases, and 11 bases lay outside the gene matches. Germline-derived CDR1 and CDR2 are SGHVS and FQNEAQ. CDR3 protein: CASKISGTGFEAFF. CDR3 sequence (DNA): TGTGCCAGCAAGATCTCCGGGACAGGTTTTGAAGCTTTCTTT.

DNA of the CDR3: TGTGCCAGCAGCGACAAGTATGCGAACACTGAAGCTTTCTTT. Its protein product is CASSDKYANTEAFF. The chain carries TRBV13 and TRBJ1-1, with no clear D. V was trimmed by 5 bases and J by 1 base, leaving 11 bases between them. CDR1 PRHDT and CDR2 FYEKMQ come from the germline V gene (reference sequence). The CDR3 is made up of 14 amino acids.

The CDR3 is CASSSDRGQPQHF. CDR3 nucleotide sequence: TGTGCCAGCAGCTCCGACAGGGGCCAGCCCCAGCATTTT. The chain uses TRBV13 and TRBJ1-5, with TRBD1 matching 8 bases. The germline gives CDR1 PRHDT, CDR2 FYEKMQ (reference sequence). Trimming removed 4 bases from V and 7 bases from J; junction bases left unmatched: 3. The CDR3 consists of 13 residues.

V and J are TRBV18 and TRBJ2-2; D is ambiguous. Germline lookup yields CDR1 KGHSH and CDR2 LQKENI. This CDR3 is built from 14 residues. V was cut by 4 bases and J by 0 bases, with 6 bases left in between. The CDR3 DNA is TGTGCCAGCTCACTTCTAACGAACACCGGGGAGCTGTTTTTT. Encoded protein: CASSLLTNTGELFF.

The V and J genes are TRBV6-5 and TRBJ2-2; 9 bases align to TRBD2. The CDR3 runs to 15 residues. The germline CDR1 and CDR2 sequences are MNHEY and SVGAGI. V was pared by 2 bases and J by 4 bases, with 2 bases of the junction left unmatched. CDR3 protein: CASSYGLARTGELFF. The CDR3 nucleotides are TGTGCCAGCAGTTACGGACTAGCGCGCACCGGGGAGCTGTTTTTT.